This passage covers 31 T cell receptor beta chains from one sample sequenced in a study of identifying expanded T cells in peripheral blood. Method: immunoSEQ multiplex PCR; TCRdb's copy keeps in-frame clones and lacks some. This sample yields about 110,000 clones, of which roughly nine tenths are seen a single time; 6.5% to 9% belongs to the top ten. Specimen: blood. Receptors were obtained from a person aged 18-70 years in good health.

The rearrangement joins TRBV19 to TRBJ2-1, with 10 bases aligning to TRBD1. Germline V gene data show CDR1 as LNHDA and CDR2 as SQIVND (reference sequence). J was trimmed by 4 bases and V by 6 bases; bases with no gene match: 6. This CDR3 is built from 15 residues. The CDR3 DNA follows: TGTGCCAGTAGCCGCGGGACAGGGGATTACAATGAGCAGTTCTTC. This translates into CASSRGTGDYNEQFF.

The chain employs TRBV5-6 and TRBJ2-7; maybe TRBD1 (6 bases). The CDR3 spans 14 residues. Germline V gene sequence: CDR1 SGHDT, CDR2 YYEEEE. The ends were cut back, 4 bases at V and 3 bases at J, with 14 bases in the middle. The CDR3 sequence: CASSLQGRYYEQYF. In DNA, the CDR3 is TGTGCCAGCAGCCTACAGGGCAGGTACTACGAGCAGTACTTC.

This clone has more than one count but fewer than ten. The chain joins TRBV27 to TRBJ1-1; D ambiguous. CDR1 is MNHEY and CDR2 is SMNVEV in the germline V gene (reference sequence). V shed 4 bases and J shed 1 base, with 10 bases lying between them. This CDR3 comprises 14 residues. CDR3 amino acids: CASSSDLQNTEAFF. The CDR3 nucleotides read TGTGCCAGCAGTTCGGACCTACAGAACACTGAAGCTTTCTTT.

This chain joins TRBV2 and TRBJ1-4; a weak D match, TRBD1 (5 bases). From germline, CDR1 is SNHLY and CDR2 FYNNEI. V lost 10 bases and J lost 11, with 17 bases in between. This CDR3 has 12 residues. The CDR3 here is CATQATGGKLFF. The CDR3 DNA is TGTGCCACTCAAGCAACGGGGGGTAAACTGTTTTTT. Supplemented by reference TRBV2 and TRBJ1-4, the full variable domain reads EPEVTQTPSHQVTQMGQEVILRCVPISNHLYFYWYRQILGQKVEFLVSFYNNEISEKSEIFDDQFSVERPDGSNFTLKIRSTKLEDSAMYFCATQATGGKLFFGSGTQLSVL.

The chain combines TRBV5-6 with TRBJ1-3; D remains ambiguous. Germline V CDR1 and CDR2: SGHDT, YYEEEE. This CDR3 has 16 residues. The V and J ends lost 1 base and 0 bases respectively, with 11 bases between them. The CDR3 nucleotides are TGTGCCAGCAGCTTGTTTGGACGCACCTCTGGAAACACCATATATTTT. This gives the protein CASSLFGRTSGNTIYF. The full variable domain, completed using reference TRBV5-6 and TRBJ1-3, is DAGVTQSPTHLIKTRGQQVTLRCSPKSGHDTVSWYQQALGQGPQFIFQYYEEEERQRGNFPDRFSGHQFPNYSSELNVNALLLGDSALYLCASSLFGRTSGNTIYFGEGSWLTVV.

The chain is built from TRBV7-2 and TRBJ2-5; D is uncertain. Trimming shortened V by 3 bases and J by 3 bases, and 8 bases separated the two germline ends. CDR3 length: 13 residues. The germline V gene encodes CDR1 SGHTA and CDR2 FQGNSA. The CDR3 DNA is TGTGCCAGCAGCTTTCGCGCCGAAGAGACCCAGTACTTC. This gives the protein CASSFRAEETQYF.

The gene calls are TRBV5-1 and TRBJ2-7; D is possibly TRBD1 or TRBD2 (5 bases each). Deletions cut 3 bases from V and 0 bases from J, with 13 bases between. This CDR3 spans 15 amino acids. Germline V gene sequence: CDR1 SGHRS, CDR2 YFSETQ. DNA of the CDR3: TGCGCCAGCAGCTGGGGACGGGGCCACTCCTACGAGCAGTACTTC. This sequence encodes CASSWGRGHSYEQYF. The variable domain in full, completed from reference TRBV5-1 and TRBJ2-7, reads KAGVTQTPRYLIKTRGQQVTLSCSPISGHRSVSWYQQTPGQGLQFLFEYFSETQRNKGNFPGRFSGRQFSNSRSEMNVSTLELGDSALYLCASSWGRGHSYEQYFGPGTRLTVT.

The chain's CDR3 is CASSRSGGNNEQFF. CDR3 nucleotides: TGTGCCAGCAGCAGGTCAGGTGGGAACAATGAGCAGTTCTTC. This rearrangement joins TRBV7-6 to TRBJ2-1; no definite D call. There are 14 residues in the CDR3. Germline V gives CDR1 SGHVS, CDR2 FNYEAQ. Between the trimmed V and J ends, which lost 5 bases and 5 bases, there was a span of 13 bases.

CDR3 sequence (DNA): TGTGCCAGCAGCTTTATATCGGTTCGGCGGGACGCACACGATACGCAGTATTTT. Its translation: CASSFISVRRDAHDTQYF. V gene TRBV11-2 combines with J gene TRBJ2-3, with a weak D call TRBD2 (6 bases). This CDR3 region has 18 residues. The germline gives CDR1 SGHAT, CDR2 FQNNGV. Trimming took 3 bases from V and 6 from J, leaving 25 bases between them.

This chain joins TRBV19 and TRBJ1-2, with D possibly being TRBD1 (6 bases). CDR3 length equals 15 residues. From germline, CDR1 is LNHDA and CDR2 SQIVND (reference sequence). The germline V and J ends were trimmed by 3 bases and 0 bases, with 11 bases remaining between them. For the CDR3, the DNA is TGTGCCAGTAGTATGGGGACACGTACTAACTATGGCTACACCTTC. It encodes CASSMGTRTNYGYTF.

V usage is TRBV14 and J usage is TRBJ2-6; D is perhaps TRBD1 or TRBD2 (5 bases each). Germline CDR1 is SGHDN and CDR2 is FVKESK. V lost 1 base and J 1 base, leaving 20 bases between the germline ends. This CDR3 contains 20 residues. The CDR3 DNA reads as TGTGCCAGCAGCCAAGTCTCGGGACCACTATGGGATTCTGGGGCCAACGTCCTGACTTTC. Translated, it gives CASSQVSGPLWDSGANVLTF.

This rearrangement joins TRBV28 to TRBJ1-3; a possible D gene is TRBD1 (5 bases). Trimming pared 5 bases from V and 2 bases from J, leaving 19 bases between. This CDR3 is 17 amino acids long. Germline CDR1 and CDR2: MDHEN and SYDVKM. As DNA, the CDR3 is TGTGCCAGCAGTCTACCCTCCCCAGGACAAGCTGGAAACACCATATATTTT. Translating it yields CASSLPSPGQAGNTIYF.

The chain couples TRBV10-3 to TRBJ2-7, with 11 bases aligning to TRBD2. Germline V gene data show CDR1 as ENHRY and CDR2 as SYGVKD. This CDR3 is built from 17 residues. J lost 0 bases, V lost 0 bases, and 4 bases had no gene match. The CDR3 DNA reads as TGTGCCATCAGTGAGTCGGCTAGCGGGAGGAACTCCTACGAGCAGTACTTC. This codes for CAISESASGRNSYEQYF.

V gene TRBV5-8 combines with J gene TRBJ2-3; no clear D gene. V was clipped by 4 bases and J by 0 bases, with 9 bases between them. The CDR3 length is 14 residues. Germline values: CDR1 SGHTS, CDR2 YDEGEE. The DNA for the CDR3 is TGTGCCAGCAGCCCCTCCCGGAGCACAGATACGCAGTATTTT. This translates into CASSPSRSTDTQYF.

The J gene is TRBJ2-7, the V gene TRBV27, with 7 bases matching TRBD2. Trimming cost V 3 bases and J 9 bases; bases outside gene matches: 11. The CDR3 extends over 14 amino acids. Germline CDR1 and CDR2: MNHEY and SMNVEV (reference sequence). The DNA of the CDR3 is TGTGCCAGCAGTTTGACTAGCCGGGAGATAGGGCAGTACTTC. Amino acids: CASSLTSREIGQYF.

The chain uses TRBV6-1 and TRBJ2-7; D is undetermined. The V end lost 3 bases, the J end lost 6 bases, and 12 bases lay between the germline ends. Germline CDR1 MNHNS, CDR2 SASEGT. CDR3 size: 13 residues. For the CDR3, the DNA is TGTGCCAGCAGTGATAGTCCCGGGCTCGAGCAGTACTTC. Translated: CASSDSPGLEQYF.

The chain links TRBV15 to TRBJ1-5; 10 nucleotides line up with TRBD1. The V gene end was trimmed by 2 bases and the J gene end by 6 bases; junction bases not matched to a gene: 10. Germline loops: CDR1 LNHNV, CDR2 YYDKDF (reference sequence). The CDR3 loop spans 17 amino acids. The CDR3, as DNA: TGTGCCACCAGCAGAAATCGACAGGGGGCCACGGGTCAGCCCCAGCATTTT. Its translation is CATSRNRQGATGQPQHF.

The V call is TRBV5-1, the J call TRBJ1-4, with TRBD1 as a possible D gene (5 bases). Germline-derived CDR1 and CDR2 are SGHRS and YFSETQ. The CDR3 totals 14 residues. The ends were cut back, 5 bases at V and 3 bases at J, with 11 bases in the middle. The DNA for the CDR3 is TGCGCCAGCAGTACCGGGACTTCTAATGAAAAACTGTTTTTT. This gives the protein CASSTGTSNEKLFF.

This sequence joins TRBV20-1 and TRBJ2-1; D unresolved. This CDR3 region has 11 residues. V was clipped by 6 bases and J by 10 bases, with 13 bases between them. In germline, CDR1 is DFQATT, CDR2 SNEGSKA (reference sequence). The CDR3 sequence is CSAARSREQFF. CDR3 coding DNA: TGCAGTGCCGCCCGGAGTAGGGAGCAGTTCTTC.

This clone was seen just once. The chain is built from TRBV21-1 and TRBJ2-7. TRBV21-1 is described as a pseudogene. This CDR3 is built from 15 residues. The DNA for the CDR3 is TGTGCCAGCAGCCCTGGGACGGAGAATTCCTACGAGCAGTACTTC. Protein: CASSPGTENSYEQYF.

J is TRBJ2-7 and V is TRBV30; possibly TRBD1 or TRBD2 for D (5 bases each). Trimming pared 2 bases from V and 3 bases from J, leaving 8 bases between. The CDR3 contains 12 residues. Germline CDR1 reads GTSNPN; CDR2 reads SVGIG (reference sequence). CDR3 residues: CAWSSGSYEQYF. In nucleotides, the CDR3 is TGTGCCTGGAGTTCAGGGAGCTACGAGCAGTACTTC.

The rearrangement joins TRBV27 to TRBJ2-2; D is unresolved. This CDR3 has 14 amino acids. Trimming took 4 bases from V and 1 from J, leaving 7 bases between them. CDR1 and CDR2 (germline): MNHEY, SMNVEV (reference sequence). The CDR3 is CASSWSRNTGELFF. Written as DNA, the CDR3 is TGTGCCAGCAGTTGGAGCCGGAACACCGGGGAGCTGTTTTTT.

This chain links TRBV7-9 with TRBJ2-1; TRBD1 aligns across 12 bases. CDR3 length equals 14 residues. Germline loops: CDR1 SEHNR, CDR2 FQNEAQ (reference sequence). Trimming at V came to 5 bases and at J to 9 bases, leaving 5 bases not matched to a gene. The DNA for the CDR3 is TGTGCCAGCAGCCCCGGGACAGGGGGCCTTGAGCAGTTCTTC. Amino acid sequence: CASSPGTGGLEQFF.

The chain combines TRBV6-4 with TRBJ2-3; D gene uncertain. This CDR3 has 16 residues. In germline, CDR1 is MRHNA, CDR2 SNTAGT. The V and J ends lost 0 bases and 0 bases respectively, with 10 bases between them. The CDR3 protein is CASSDSPGSSTDTQYF. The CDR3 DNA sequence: TGTGCCAGCAGTGACTCGCCGGGCTCTAGCACAGATACGCAGTATTTT.

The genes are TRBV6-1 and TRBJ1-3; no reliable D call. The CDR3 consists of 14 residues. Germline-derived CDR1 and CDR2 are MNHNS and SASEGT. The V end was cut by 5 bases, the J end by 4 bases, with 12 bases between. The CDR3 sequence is CASSSGGTGNTIYF. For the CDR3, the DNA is TGTGCCAGCAGTTCCGGAGGTACCGGAAACACCATATATTTT.

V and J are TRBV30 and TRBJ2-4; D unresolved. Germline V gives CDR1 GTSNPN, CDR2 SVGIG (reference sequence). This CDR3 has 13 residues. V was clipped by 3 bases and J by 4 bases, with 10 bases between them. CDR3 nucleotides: TGTGCCTGGAGCGCCGCGGCTAAAAACATTCAGTACTTC. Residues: CAWSAAAKNIQYF.

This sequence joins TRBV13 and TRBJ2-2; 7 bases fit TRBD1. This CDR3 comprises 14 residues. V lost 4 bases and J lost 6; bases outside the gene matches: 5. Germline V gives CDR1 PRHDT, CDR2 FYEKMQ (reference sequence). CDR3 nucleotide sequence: TGTGCCAGCAGCTCTTCACAGGGGTCCGGGGAGCTGTTTTTT. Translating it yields CASSSSQGSGELFF.

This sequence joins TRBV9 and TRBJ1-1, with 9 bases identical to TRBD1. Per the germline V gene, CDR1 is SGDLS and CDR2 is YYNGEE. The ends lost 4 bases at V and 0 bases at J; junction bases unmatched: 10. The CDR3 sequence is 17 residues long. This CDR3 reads CASSPSGTGTLNTEAFF. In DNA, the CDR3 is TGTGCCAGCAGCCCATCCGGGACAGGGACCTTGAACACTGAAGCTTTCTTT. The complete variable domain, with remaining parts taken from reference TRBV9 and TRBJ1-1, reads DSGVTQTPKHLITATGQRVTLRCSPRSGDLSVYWYQQSLDQGLQFLIQYYNGEERAKGNILERFSAQQFPDLHSELNLSSLELGDSALYFCASSPSGTGTLNTEAFFGQGTRLTVV.

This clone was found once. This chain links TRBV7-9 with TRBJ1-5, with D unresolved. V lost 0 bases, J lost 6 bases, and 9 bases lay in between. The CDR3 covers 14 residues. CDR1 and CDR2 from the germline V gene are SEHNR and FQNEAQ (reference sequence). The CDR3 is CASSLADPGQPQHF. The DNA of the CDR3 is TGTGCCAGCAGCTTAGCCGACCCTGGTCAGCCCCAGCATTTT.

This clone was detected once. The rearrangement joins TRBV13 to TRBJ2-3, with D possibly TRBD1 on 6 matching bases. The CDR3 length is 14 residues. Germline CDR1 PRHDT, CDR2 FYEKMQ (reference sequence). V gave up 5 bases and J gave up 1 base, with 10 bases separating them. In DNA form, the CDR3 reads TGTGCCAGCAGCCAAAGACAGGGCACAGATACGCAGTATTTT. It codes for CASSQRQGTDTQYF.

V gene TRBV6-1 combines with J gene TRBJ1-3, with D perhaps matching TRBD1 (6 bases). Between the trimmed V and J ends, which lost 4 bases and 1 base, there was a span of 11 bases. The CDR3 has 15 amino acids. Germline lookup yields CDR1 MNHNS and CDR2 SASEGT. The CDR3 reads CASSVRGTSGNTIYF. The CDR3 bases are TGTGCCAGCAGTGTCAGGGGTACTTCTGGAAACACCATATATTTT.